The 22 T cell receptor beta chains below were found in one sample sequenced in a study of technical replicates of blood from a few donors. Only in-frame clones appear in the TCRdb table, and some are missing; sequencing was by immunoSEQ multiplex PCR. In the table there are about 81,000 clones, over 75% of which are singletons. The sample taken for sequencing was PBMCs. These TCRs come from a human donor in good health. Some clones in this sample may be carry-over from other donors' samples.

This chain joins TRBV6-1 and TRBJ1-4, with 7 bases fitting TRBD1. V dropped 6 bases and J dropped 0; count of bases not matched to a gene: 10. This CDR3 contains 17 residues. Germline V gene lookup returns CDR1 MNHNS and CDR2 SASEGT. CDR3 in amino acids: CASSEQGNFATNEKLFF. The DNA for the CDR3 is TGTGCCAGCAGCGAACAGGGGAACTTCGCAACTAATGAAAAACTGTTTTTT.

The chain employs TRBV4-1 and TRBJ2-7; the match to TRBD1 covers 7 bases. CDR1 and CDR2 from the germline V gene are MGHRA and YSYEKL. The CDR3 is made up of 15 amino acids. Unmatched junction bases numbered 8, after V lost 4 bases and J lost 2 bases. The CDR3, as DNA: TGCGCCAGCAGCCCGCGTGGGACAGACCCCTACGAGCAGTACTTC. Encoded protein: CASSPRGTDPYEQYF.

The chain uses TRBV13 and TRBJ1-1; TRBD1 might be the D (6 bases). The CDR3 totals 13 residues. The germline V gene encodes CDR1 PRHDT and CDR2 FYEKMQ (reference sequence). Trimming left V 4 bases short and J 8 bases short, with 14 bases between. The CDR3 here is CASSSSDRWEAFF. The CDR3 region has the DNA TGTGCCAGCAGCTCCTCAGACAGGTGGGAAGCTTTCTTT.

The rearrangement links TRBV7-8 to TRBJ1-4, with D possibly being TRBD1 (6 bases). The germline V gene encodes CDR1 SGHVS and CDR2 FQNEAQ. Trimming left V 5 bases short and J 8 bases short, with 15 bases between. CDR3 length: 14 residues. CDR3 coding DNA: TGTGCCAGCAGCCCCGTCAGGGGAGGGGAAAAACTGTTTTTT. It codes for CASSPVRGGEKLFF.

The CDR3 DNA is TGTGCCAGCTCACTCGGACAGGGACGGAACGGGGAGCTGTTTTTT. Encoded protein: CASSLGQGRNGELFF. The J gene is TRBJ2-2, the V gene TRBV18; 8 bases fit TRBD1. J lost 7 bases, V lost 4 bases, and 8 bases had no gene match. Germline CDR1 KGHSH, CDR2 LQKENI. The CDR3 runs to 15 residues.

This CDR3 reads CSAPVNYGYTF. In DNA form, the CDR3 reads TGCAGTGCTCCTGTGAACTATGGCTACACCTTC. The gene calls are TRBV20-1 and TRBJ1-2; D not resolved. Germline V CDR1 and CDR2: DFQATT, SNEGSKA (reference sequence). The CDR3 runs 11 residues. V was clipped by 5 bases and J by 2 bases, with 6 bases between them.

The V gene is TRBV29-1, the J gene TRBJ2-7; maybe TRBD1 (5 bases). The CDR3 loop spans 14 amino acids. Trimming removed 6 bases from V and 0 bases from J, with 15 bases in between. CDR1 and CDR2 (germline): SQVTM, ANQGSEA. CDR3 sequence reads: CSVRDRLSSYEQYF. The CDR3 DNA follows: TGCAGCGTCCGAGACAGACTGAGCTCCTACGAGCAGTACTTC.

This clone appeared once. The gene calls are TRBV7-9 and TRBJ1-6; a possible D gene is TRBD1 (6 bases). Germline loops: CDR1 SEHNR, CDR2 FQNEAQ (reference sequence). V was clipped by 5 bases and J by 7 bases, with 18 bases between them. CDR3 size: 16 residues. The CDR3, as DNA: TGTGCCAGCAGCAGAACAGTTCCGGGACAAAATTCACCCCTCCACTTT. Translating gives CASSRTVPGQNSPLHF.

The genes are TRBV4-2 and TRBJ2-1; D is perhaps TRBD2 (6 bases). Germline assignment: CDR1 LGHNA and CDR2 YNFKEQ. The CDR3 runs 15 residues. Trimming removed 3 bases from V and 8 bases from J, with 17 bases in between. The CDR3 sequence is CASSHAGTAAHEQFF. The CDR3 nucleotides read TGTGCCAGCAGCCACGCCGGGACTGCGGCGCATGAGCAGTTCTTC.

The CDR3: CASKFGRENTDTQYF. The CDR3, as DNA: TGTGCCAGCAAGTTTGGGCGGGAAAACACAGATACGCAGTATTTT. V is TRBV6-5 and J is TRBJ2-3; possible D gene TRBD2, 6 bases. Germline CDR1 MNHEY, CDR2 SVGAGI. The CDR3 spans 15 residues. V was pared by 7 bases and J by 2 bases, with 16 bases between.

The V and J genes are TRBV28 and TRBJ1-2; D possibly corresponds to TRBD1 (5 bases). CDR1 and CDR2 from the germline V gene are MDHEN and SYDVKM. V shed 3 bases and J shed 8 bases, with 22 bases lying between them. The CDR3 sequence is 16 residues long. CDR3 amino acids: CASSLMAGDSLTGYTF. DNA for the CDR3: TGTGCCAGCAGTTTGATGGCAGGAGACAGCCTAACCGGCTACACCTTC.

The chain is built from TRBV2 and TRBJ2-7, with D perhaps matching TRBD1 (5 bases). The CDR3 has 12 residues. CDR1 SNHLY and CDR2 FYNNEI come from the germline V gene. V was shortened by 5 bases and J by 6 bases, with 11 bases between the two germline ends. CDR3 sequence: CASSNRLREQYF. CDR3 nucleotides: TGTGCCAGCAGTAACAGGCTACGCGAGCAGTACTTC.

V gene TRBV5-1 combines with J gene TRBJ2-7; D remains ambiguous. This CDR3 is 13 amino acids long. Germline CDR1 is SGHRS and CDR2 is YFSETQ. V shed 0 bases and J shed 2 bases, with 6 bases lying between them. CDR3 sequence (DNA): TGCGCCAGCAGCTTGGACGGAGCCTACGAGCAGTACTTC. This codes for CASSLDGAYEQYF.

This clone was counted once. The chain carries TRBV30 and TRBJ1-5, with TRBD1 matching over 7 bases. Per the germline V gene, CDR1 is GTSNPN and CDR2 is SVGIG (reference sequence). The CDR3 is made up of 14 amino acids. After removal of 5 bases from V and 1 base from J, the junction contained 5 bases not matched to a gene. The CDR3 nucleotides are TGTGCCTGGTCCCCGGGACAGAGCAATCAGCCCCAGCATTTT. Protein product: CAWSPGQSNQPQHF.

The sample holds one count of this clone. V is TRBV30 and J is TRBJ2-2, with a possible D match to TRBD1 (5 bases). This CDR3 spans 12 amino acids. Trimming stripped 8 bases from V and 2 bases from J, with 9 bases between. Germline CDR1 and CDR2: GTSNPN and SVGIG (reference sequence). CDR3 sequence: CAVDRNTGELFF. The CDR3, as DNA: TGTGCCGTTGACAGAAACACCGGGGAGCTGTTTTTT.

The rearrangement links TRBV23-1 to TRBJ2-7; no firm D call. TRBV23-1 is an ORF; its function is uncertain. V lost 2 bases and J 4 bases, leaving 12 bases between the germline ends. The CDR3 is 14 amino acids. DNA for the CDR3: TGCGCCAGCAGTCAACCGCAGACAACTTACGAGCAGTACTTC. It codes for CASSQPQTTYEQYF.

V is TRBV4-2 and J is TRBJ2-7; 10 positions agree with TRBD1. V gave up 4 bases and J gave up 0 bases; unmatched junction bases: 6. From germline, CDR1 is LGHNA and CDR2 YNFKEQ. The CDR3 sequence is 16 residues long. The DNA for the CDR3 is TGTGCCAGCAGCCGCGCGGGACAGGGGACCTCCTACGAGCAGTACTTC. This encodes CASSRAGQGTSYEQYF.

This rearrangement joins TRBV6-1 to TRBJ2-1, with D perhaps matching TRBD2 (5 bases). Germline CDR1 reads MNHNS; CDR2 reads SASEGT. The CDR3 has 13 amino acids. Trimming shortened V by 7 bases and J by 5 bases, and 12 bases separated the two germline ends. The CDR3 DNA reads as TGTGCCAGCAACCGCGGGCCCCACAATGAGCAGTTCTTC. The encoded protein is CASNRGPHNEQFF.

This chain connects TRBV30 to TRBJ2-7, with TRBD1 matching 9 bases. V dropped 2 bases and J dropped 3; count of bases not matched to a gene: 5. This CDR3 has 14 residues. Germline V CDR1 and CDR2: GTSNPN, SVGIG (reference sequence). Written as DNA, the CDR3 is TGTGCCTGGAGTCCTCAGACAGGGGGCTACGAGCAGTACTTC. This encodes CAWSPQTGGYEQYF.

The genes are TRBV9 and TRBJ2-1; D is perhaps TRBD2 (6 bases). Germline loops: CDR1 SGDLS, CDR2 YYNGEE. Trimming removed 4 bases at V and 4 bases at J, with 15 bases between. The CDR3 length is 15 residues. Written as DNA, the CDR3 is TGTGCCAGCAGCCGGGACTCAAAGCTTTACAATGAGCAGTTCTTC. Protein sequence: CASSRDSKLYNEQFF.

The genes are TRBV7-6 and TRBJ2-6; the D is unclear. There are 15 residues in the CDR3. Germline-derived CDR1 and CDR2 are SGHVS and FNYEAQ. V lost 6 bases to trimming and J lost 0 bases, with 9 bases between them. CDR3 nucleotides: TGTGCCAGCAGTATACAGAACTCTGGGGCCAACGTCCTGACTTTC. It specifies CASSIQNSGANVLTF. Drawing the rest from reference TRBV7-6 and TRBJ2-6, the complete variable domain is GAGVSQSPRYKVTKRGQDVALRCDPISGHVSLYWYRQALGQGPEFLTYFNYEAQQDKSGLPNDRFSAERPEGSISTLTIQRTEQRDSAMYRCASSIQNSGANVLTFGAGSRLTVL.

The genes are TRBV10-3 and TRBJ1-5; D not resolved. This CDR3 has 14 amino acids. V gave up 6 bases and J gave up 4 bases, with 13 bases separating them. CDR1 ENHRY and CDR2 SYGVKD come from the germline V gene. CDR3 amino acids: CAISGEGPNQPQHF. CDR3 coding DNA: TGTGCCATCAGCGGGGAGGGCCCAAATCAGCCCCAGCATTTT.